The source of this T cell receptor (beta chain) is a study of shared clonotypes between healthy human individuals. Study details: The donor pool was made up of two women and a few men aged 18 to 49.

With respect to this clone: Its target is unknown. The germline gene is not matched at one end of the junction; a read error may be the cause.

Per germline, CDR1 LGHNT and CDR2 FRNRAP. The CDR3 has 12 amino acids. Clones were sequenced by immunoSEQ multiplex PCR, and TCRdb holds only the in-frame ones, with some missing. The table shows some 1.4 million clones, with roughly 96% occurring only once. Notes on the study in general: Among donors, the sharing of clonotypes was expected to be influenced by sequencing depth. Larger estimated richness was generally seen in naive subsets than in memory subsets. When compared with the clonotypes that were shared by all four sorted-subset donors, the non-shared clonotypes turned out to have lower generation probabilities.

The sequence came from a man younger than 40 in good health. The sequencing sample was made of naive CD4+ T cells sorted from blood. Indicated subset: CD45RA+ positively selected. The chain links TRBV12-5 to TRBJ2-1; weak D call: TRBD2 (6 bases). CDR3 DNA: TGCGTAGCGGAGTTCTCCTACAATGAGCAGTTCTTC. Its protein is CVAEFSYNEQFF.